The entry that follows covers one T cell receptor (beta chain) sequence. Clones were sequenced by immunoSEQ multiplex PCR, and TCRdb holds only the in-frame ones, with some missing. Among about 310,000 clones, 85% were seen once, and the ten largest hold under 2%. The CDR3 contains 15 residues. V was shortened by 0 bases and J by 0 bases, with 9 bases between the two germline ends. Germline CDR1 and CDR2: SGHRS and YFSETQ. This sample was taken from a study of blood T cell repertoires in COVID-19. At the level of the study: PBMCs, B-cell-depleted T cells, or T cells provided the cDNA or gDNA that made up the material.

The receptor comes from a woman aged 30 to 39 who had been exposed to COVID-19. Sequenced sample: PBMCs or T cells enriched from blood (not recorded which). The V gene is TRBV5-1, the J gene TRBJ2-5; TRBD1 is a possible D gene (5 bases). CDR3 protein: CASSLGQTYQETQYF. The CDR3 bases are TGCGCCAGCAGCTTGGGACAGACGTACCAAGAGACCCAGTACTTC.